A single sample gave rise to the 20 T cell receptor beta chains below, sequenced in a study of shared clonotypes between healthy human individuals. The protocol was immunoSEQ multiplex PCR, while the TCRdb copy is restricted to in-frame clones and leaves out a portion. The table records millions of clones, roughly 92% of them present only once. The sequencing input was naive CD4+ T cells sorted from blood. Subset noted: CD45RA+ positively selected. The origin of the receptors is a man between 18 and 35 years old in good health.

The chain is built from TRBV18 and TRBJ2-7; no clear D gene. V lost 3 bases and J 2 bases, leaving 11 bases between the germline ends. The CDR3 covers 14 residues. The germline V gene encodes CDR1 KGHSH and CDR2 LQKENI. The CDR3 protein is CASSPSGAPYEQYF. DNA for the CDR3: TGTGCCAGCTCACCGTCAGGAGCCCCCTACGAGCAGTACTTC.

In the case of this clone: This CDR3 is also generated by other DNA sequences in the sample. J is TRBJ2-3 and V is TRBV5-1; D not certain. Trimming left V 2 bases short and J 2 bases short, with 6 bases between. Germline V CDR1 and CDR2: SGHRS, YFSETQ. The CDR3 has 13 amino acids. The CDR3 region has the DNA TGCGCCAGCAGCTTTGGGTCCACAGATACGCAGTATTTT. Translation: CASSFGSTDTQYF.

This chain connects TRBV5-1 to TRBJ2-5; D may match TRBD1 or TRBD2 (6 bases each). This CDR3 spans 15 amino acids. Trimming cost V 0 bases and J 5 bases, with 14 bases left between them. The germline CDR1 and CDR2 sequences are SGHRS and YFSETQ. This CDR3 reads CASSLDRGTRETQYF. DNA for the CDR3: TGCGCCAGCAGCTTGGACCGGGGGACAAGGGAGACCCAGTACTTC.

V gene TRBV7-9 combines with J gene TRBJ1-5; D may be TRBD1 (6 bases). Deletions cut 0 bases from V and 2 bases from J, with 8 bases between. CDR1 is SEHNR, CDR2 FQNEAQ, per germline (reference sequence). CDR3 length: 15 residues. The DNA for the CDR3 is TGTGCCAGCAGCTTAGCCCAGGGGCGCAATCAGCCCCAGCATTTT. Its translation is CASSLAQGRNQPQHF.

This clone was counted a single time. Written as DNA, the CDR3 is TGTGCCAGCCGGGACGGTAATCAGCCCCAGCATTTT. It is translated as CASRDGNQPQHF. The chain uses TRBV25-1 and TRBJ1-5, with D possibly being TRBD1 (5 bases). Trimming removed 8 bases at V and 4 bases at J, with 9 bases between. The CDR3 loop spans 12 amino acids. Germline V gives CDR1 MGHDK, CDR2 SYGVNS.

V gene TRBV12-5 combines with J gene TRBJ1-6; D uncertain. The V gene lost 0 bases and the J gene lost 0 bases, with 9 bases spanning the gap. The germline V gene has CDR1 LGHNT and CDR2 FRNRAP. The CDR3 has 17 amino acids. The chain's CDR3 is CASGLVTASSYNSPLHF. CDR3 sequence (DNA): TGTGCTAGTGGTTTGGTAACAGCGAGCTCCTATAATTCACCCCTCCACTTT.

This CDR3 is CASSSGAGVGVNEQFF. The CDR3 nucleotides read TGTGCCAGCAGCAGCGGGGCGGGAGTAGGGGTAAATGAGCAGTTCTTC. This chain connects TRBV7-2 to TRBJ2-1; 7 bases align to TRBD2. The CDR3 is made up of 16 amino acids. J lost 7 bases, V lost 5 bases, and 14 bases had no gene match. From germline, CDR1 is SGHTA and CDR2 FQGNSA.

To note about this clone: Other DNA sequences in the sample encode the same CDR3. The gene calls are TRBV11-2 and TRBJ2-7, with unresolved D. V lost 0 bases and J lost 3, with 9 bases in between. Germline CDR1 and CDR2: SGHAT and FQNNGV. The CDR3 totals 14 residues. The DNA for the CDR3 is TGTGCCAGCAGCTTAGAAGGCAGAGGCTACGAGCAGTACTTC. It encodes CASSLEGRGYEQYF.

V and J are TRBV5-6 and TRBJ2-6, with a tentative D call TRBD1 (5 bases). Per germline, CDR1 SGHDT and CDR2 YYEEEE. The CDR3 runs to 15 residues. V lost 2 bases and J lost 0, with 6 bases in between. The CDR3 loop reads CASSFGASGANVLTF. CDR3 DNA: TGTGCCAGCAGCTTTGGGGCCTCTGGGGCCAACGTCCTGACTTTC.

The chain joins TRBV28 to TRBJ2-2, with 8 nucleotides matching TRBD2. Trimming cost V 8 bases and J 4 bases; bases outside gene matches: 3. Germline V CDR1 and CDR2: MDHEN, SYDVKM. The CDR3 is 13 residues long. Here the CDR3 DNA reads TGTGCCAGCCTACGGGGGGGCACCGGGGAGCTGTTTTTT. This translates into CASLRGGTGELFF.

DNA for the CDR3: TGTGCCACCAGCAGAACCCTTAGCGGGAGCTCCTACAATGAGCAGTTCTTC. Amino acids: CATSRTLSGSSYNEQFF. The V gene is TRBV15, the J gene TRBJ2-1; 9 bases match TRBD2. The CDR3 is made up of 17 amino acids. After removal of 2 bases from V and 0 bases from J, the junction contained 5 bases not matched to a gene. Germline CDR1 and CDR2: LNHNV and YYDKDF (reference sequence).

The chain has TRBV5-1 and TRBJ2-3; 10 positions agree with TRBD1. Trimming removed 4 bases from V and 7 bases from J; junction bases left unmatched: 6. The CDR3 totals 14 residues. Germline lookup yields CDR1 SGHRS and CDR2 YFSETQ. This CDR3 is CASSQGQGLHTQYF. In DNA, the CDR3 is TGCGCCAGCAGCCAGGGACAGGGGCTGCATACGCAGTATTTT. Complete variable domain (other parts from reference TRBV5-1 and TRBJ2-3): KAGVTQTPRYLIKTRGQQVTLSCSPISGHRSVSWYQQTPGQGLQFLFEYFSETQRNKGNFPGRFSGRQFSNSRSEMNVSTLELGDSALYLCASSQGQGLHTQYFGPGTRLTVL.

CDR3 in DNA: TGTGCCTGGAGTGTATCCCCCAATCAGCCCCAGCATTTT. This encodes CAWSVSPNQPQHF. V gene TRBV30 combines with J gene TRBJ1-5, with no clear D. CDR1 and CDR2 (germline): GTSNPN, SVGIG (reference sequence). CDR3 length: 13 amino acids. V dropped 0 bases and J dropped 3 bases, with 6 bases sitting between them. The entire variable domain, with the rest obtained from reference TRBV30 and TRBJ1-5, is as follows: SQTIHQWPATLVQPVGSPLSLECTVEGTSNPNLYWYRQAAGRGLQLLFYSVGIGQISSEVPQNLSASRPQDRQFILSSKKLLLSDSGFYLCAWSVSPNQPQHFGDGTRLSIL.

V gene TRBV7-2 combines with J gene TRBJ2-7; possibly TRBD1 or TRBD2 for D (5 bases each). V lost 0 bases to trimming and J lost 0 bases, with 9 bases between them. CDR3 length: 15 amino acids. The germline gives CDR1 SGHTA, CDR2 FQGNSA. The CDR3 DNA reads as TGTGCCAGCAGCTTAGCACCGGGACCCTCCTACGAGCAGTACTTC. This translates into CASSLAPGPSYEQYF.

The chain links TRBV5-3 to TRBJ2-5; perhaps TRBD2 as D (5 bases). TRBV5-3 belongs to the ORF category, with a function that is uncertain. CDR3 length: 12 residues. Trimming took off 7 bases at V and 5 bases at J, with 12 bases between the two ends. CDR3: CARVGGGETQYF. The CDR3 nucleotides are TGTGCCAGAGTAGGAGGTGGGGAGACCCAGTACTTC.

The rearrangement uses TRBV29-1 and TRBJ2-5; D unresolved. CDR1 and CDR2 (germline): SQVTM, ANQGSEA. With 0 bases removed from V and 1 base from J, the gap between germline ends came to 15 bases. The length of the CDR3 is 16 residues. The CDR3 nucleotides are TGCAGCGTTGAAGATCAATCCCGCCCTCGCCAAGAGACCCAGTACTTC. Translating it yields CSVEDQSRPRQETQYF.

J is TRBJ2-3 and V is TRBV10-3; a weak D match, TRBD1 (6 bases). The germline V and J ends were trimmed by 5 bases and 3 bases, with 9 bases remaining between them. The CDR3 loop spans 13 amino acids. The V gene's germline CDR1 is ENHRY and CDR2 SYGVKD. The CDR3 bases are TGTGCCATCAGTCAGACAGGAACAGATACGCAGTATTTT. Translating it yields CAISQTGTDTQYF.

The J gene is TRBJ1-5, the V gene TRBV27; TRBD1 matches 7 bases. In germline, CDR1 is MNHEY, CDR2 SMNVEV (reference sequence). V shed 3 bases, J shed 7 bases, and the junction held 6 bases outside the gene matches. This CDR3 comprises 14 residues. This CDR3 is CASSFTGEHQPQHF. The CDR3, as DNA: TGTGCCAGCAGTTTCACAGGGGAACACCAGCCCCAGCATTTT.

This rearrangement joins TRBV6-5 to TRBJ2-7; D is perhaps TRBD1 (6 bases). The V end lost 6 bases, the J end lost 0 bases, and 12 bases lay between the germline ends. This CDR3 contains 14 residues. The V gene's germline CDR1 is MNHEY and CDR2 SVGAGI. For the CDR3, the DNA is TGTGCCAGCAGGTATAACAGGGTCTCCTACGAGCAGTACTTC. Encoded protein: CASRYNRVSYEQYF.

The rearrangement joins TRBV14 to TRBJ1-6; possible D gene TRBD1, 5 bases. Germline V gene sequence: CDR1 SGHDN, CDR2 FVKESK. CDR3 length: 16 amino acids. Trimming removed 2 bases from V and 4 bases from J, with 12 bases in between. CDR3 loop: CASSQQGLVYNSPLHF. The CDR3 coding sequence is TGTGCCAGCAGCCAACAGGGACTGGTTTATAATTCACCCCTCCACTTT.